Listed below are T cell receptor beta chains from one sample, sequenced in a study of metastatic and nonmetastatic thyroid tumors. Through MiXCR, TCRdb re-clonotyped the PCR reads. The data contain about 14,000 clones, roughly 29% of them singletons. Sequencing was done on a sample of tumor tissue. These receptors were obtained from a female donor with papillary thyroid cancer or a benign thyroid nodule (not recorded which). Some clones in this sample may be carry-over from other donors' samples. Both conserved end residues are part of each CDR3. The D gene is left open where the match is weak. Part of the rows lack a size; the others show once, few, many or a class for expanded clones.

NA,TRBV28,TRBJ1-2,many,TGTGCCAGCAGTCACGACACAAACTATGGCTACACCTTC,CASSHDTNYGYTF
NA,TRBV9,TRBJ1-1,medium-sized,TGTGCCAGCAGCGTAGGGGCTGGGAATGAAGCTTTCTTT,CASSVGAGNEAFF
TRBD1,TRBV6-1,TRBJ1-5,many,TGTGCCAGCCGACGGGACAGGGGTCCGGTTCAGCCCCAGCATTTT,CASRRDRGPVQPQHF
NA,TRBV2,TRBJ2-1,once,TGTGCCAGCAGTGTAGGCTTAATAGTTGGTGAGCAGTTCTTC,CASSVGLIVGEQFF
NA,TRBV6-1,TRBJ1-1,many,TGTGCCAGCAGTGTTGGCGGGGTGGCGGGCACTGAAGCTTTCTTT,CASSVGGVAGTEAFF
TRBD1,TRBV5-1,TRBJ1-4,NA,TGCGCCAGCAGCTTGACCGGGACAGGGTGGGAAAAACTGTTTTTT,CASSLTGTGWEKLFF
NA,TRBV6-2/TRBV6-3,TRBJ2-1,few,TGTGCCAGCAGTTACTCCTTTCAGGGTGAGCAGTTCTTC,CASSYSFQGEQFF
TRBD1,TRBV28,TRBJ2-1,many,TGTGCCAGCAGCTGGACAGGGGGCGGGGGGAGTGAGCAGTTCTTC,CASSWTGGGGSEQFF
TRBD2,TRBV20-1,TRBJ2-7,NA,TGCAGTGCTAAAGGACTAGCGGGAGGCAAATTCTCCTACGAGCAGTACTTC,CSAKGLAGGKFSYEQYF
NA,TRBV5-4,TRBJ1-1,many,TGTGCCAGCAGCCATCCGGGACTGTCGGACACTGAAGCTTTCTTT,CASSHPGLSDTEAFF
TRBD2,TRBV6-5,TRBJ2-5,NA,TGTGCCAGCAGCTCTCGGGCGGGGGGCGCAGAGACCCAGTACTTC,CASSSRAGGAETQYF
NA,TRBV3-1,TRBJ1-1,NA,TGTGCCAGCAGCCCAGGTGGGGGGGCCACTGAAGCTTTCTTT,CASSPGGGATEAFF
NA,TRBV2,TRBJ2-1,many,TGTGCCAGCAGTGGGGAGAGCCAAAAGAAGGTCTTC,CASSGESQKKVF
TRBD1,TRBV5-6,TRBJ1-2,many,TGTGCCAGCAGCTCCTGGGACAGGGCTGGCTACACCTTC,CASSSWDRAGYTF
NA,TRBV6-1,TRBJ1-6,few,TGTGCCAGCAGCGTAACAGGGTTCAGCTCCTATAATTCACCCCTCCACTTT,CASSVTGFSSYNSPLHF
NA,TRBV6-1,TRBJ2-7,few,TGTGCCAGCAGTCCCACTCACGGCTACGAGCAGTACTTC,CASSPTHGYEQYF
TRBD2,TRBV6-4,TRBJ2-3,few,TGTGCCAGCAAGAATAGCGGGGACACAGATACGCAGTATTTT,CASKNSGDTDTQYF
NA,TRBV6-1,TRBJ2-2,few,TGTGCCAGCAGTAAACAGGGGGGGGCCGGGGAGCTGTTTTTT,CASSKQGGAGELFF
NA,TRBV28,TRBJ1-2,few,TGTGCCAGCAGTTTGGCGGTTAACTATGGCTACACCTTC,CASSLAVNYGYTF
NA,TRBV6-2/TRBV6-3,TRBJ1-6,few,TGTGCCAGCAGTTACAGGCAGGGGCGAAATTCACCCCTCCACTTT,CASSYRQGRNSPLHF
NA,TRBV6-2/TRBV6-3,TRBJ2-3,few,TGTGCCAGCAGTTGGGGGGACGAGCAGTATTTT,CASSWGDEQYF
NA,TRBV30,TRBJ2-6,NA,TGTGCCTGGAGTGTAGGTGGGGCCAACGTCCTGACTTTC,CAWSVGGANVLTF
NA,TRBV2,TRBJ1-1,NA,TGTGCCAGCAGTGAGCTTGTGAACACTGAAGCTTTCTTT,CASSELVNTEAFF
TRBD1,TRBV11-1,TRBJ2-3,NA,TGTGCCAGCAGCTTAAGGGGACAGGGGACAGATACGCAGTATTTT,CASSLRGQGTDTQYF
TRBD1,TRBV10-2,TRBJ2-3,few,TGCGCCAGCAGTCCAACAGGGGACACACAAGATACGCAGTATTTT,CASSPTGDTQDTQYF
NA,TRBV5-5,TRBJ2-5,many,TGTGCCAGCAGCCCAGGGACCCGCAATTCGGAGACCCAGTACTTC,CASSPGTRNSETQYF
NA,TRBV18,TRBJ1-2,many,TGTGCCAGCTCACCACCGTCGGGGGGCATGAGCTACACCTTC,CASSPPSGGMSYTF
TRBD1,TRBV12-3/TRBV12-4,TRBJ2-2,medium-sized,TGTGCCAGCAGGTCGGACAGGGAAATCACCGGGGAGCTGTTTTTT,CASRSDREITGELFF
NA,TRBV6-1,TRBJ2-6,medium-sized,TGTGCCAGCAGTGAACAGGGGGGAGGCTCTGGGGCCAACGTCCTGACTTTC,CASSEQGGGSGANVLTF
TRBD1,TRBV6-1,TRBJ2-7,many,TGTGCCAGCAGCAGGGACAGGGGGTCGGGTGAGCAGTACTTC,CASSRDRGSGEQYF
NA,TRBV6-2/TRBV6-3,TRBJ1-5,few,TGTGCCAGCAGTTACTCGTTACTTCAGCCCCAGCATTTT,CASSYSLLQPQHF
NA,TRBV6-1,TRBJ2-2,medium-sized,TGTGCCAGCAGTGAAGGGCCAGGCCAAGAGACCGGGGAGCTGTTTTTT,CASSEGPGQETGELFF
NA,TRBV30,TRBJ1-2,NA,TGTGCTAATGGCCCCATCTATGGCTACACCTTC,CANGPIYGYTF
NA,TRBV28,TRBJ2-7,NA,TGTGCCAGCAGTTTTTGGGGCGGCAACCTGGTCGAGCAGTACTTC,CASSFWGGNLVEQYF
TRBD1,TRBV18,TRBJ1-6,NA,TGTGCCAGCTCACGATCAGGGGGTACTTCACCCCTCCACTTT,CASSRSGGTSPLHF
NA,TRBV30,TRBJ2-7,NA,TGTGCCTGGAGCCCCCGTTTAACAATACCCTACGAGCAGTACTTC,CAWSPRLTIPYEQYF
TRBD1,TRBV2,TRBJ2-7,NA,TGTGCCAGCAGTGATCGGGACAGGGCCTACGAGCAGTACTTC,CASSDRDRAYEQYF
NA,TRBV28,TRBJ2-3,few,TGTGCCAGCAGCCCCCCTACGGTTTTGAATACGCAGTATTTT,CASSPPTVLNTQYF
TRBD2,TRBV20-1,TRBJ2-5,many,TGCAGTGCGACACCGGGACTAGCGGATGGAATAGTCCAAGAGACCCAGTACTTC,CSATPGLADGIVQETQYF
NA,TRBV30,TRBJ2-6,many,TGTGCCTGGAGTGTACTAGGCGGCTCTGGGGCCAACGTCCTGACTTTC,CAWSVLGGSGANVLTF
NA,TRBV20-1,TRBJ2-1,NA,TGCAGTGCTAGACCGGCGGTGGGGAGCCGGGGCTACAATGAGCAGTTCTTC,CSARPAVGSRGYNEQFF
NA,TRBV5-1,TRBJ1-5,once,TGCGCCAGCAGCCCGGGAGGGTTGGATCAGCCCCAGCATTTT,CASSPGGLDQPQHF
TRBD2,TRBV6-4,TRBJ2-1,few,TGTGCTAGCAGTGTCACTAGCGGGGGGGCCTATGAGCAGTTCTTC,CASSVTSGGAYEQFF
NA,TRBV4-2,TRBJ1-1,many,TGTGCCAGCAGCCTTGCAACTGAAGCTTTCTTT,CASSLATEAFF
NA,TRBV20-1,TRBJ2-1,NA,TGCAGTGCTACACCCGGCTCGGCCGGATCCTACAATGAGCAGTTCTTC,CSATPGSAGSYNEQFF
NA,TRBV19,TRBJ1-2,NA,TGTGCCAGTTCAGTTACCTATGGCTACACCTTC,CASSVTYGYTF
NA,TRBV9,TRBJ1-6,medium-sized,TGTGCCAGCAGCTTCGGGGGTTATTCACCCCTCCACTTT,CASSFGGYSPLHF
NA,TRBV18,TRBJ2-1,many,TGTGCCAGCTCACCAGGTAGGGGGGCTAGGCACTTC,CASSPGRGARHF
NA,TRBV4-1,TRBJ1-2,many,TGCGCCAGCAGCCAAGATACGGAGACTAACTATGGCTACACCTTC,CASSQDTETNYGYTF
NA,TRBV20-1,TRBJ1-3,NA,TGCAGTGCCATAGGGCTTGCTGGAAACACCATATATTTT,CSAIGLAGNTIYF
NA,TRBV5-1,TRBJ2-7,NA,TGCGCCAGCAGCTATCAGGGCTACGAGCAGTACTTC,CASSYQGYEQYF
NA,TRBV6-1,TRBJ2-1,NA,TGTGCCAGCAGTTTCCAGGGTATCACCTACAATGAGCAGTTCTTC,CASSFQGITYNEQFF
NA,TRBV5-4,TRBJ2-3,many,TGTGCCAGCAGCTTGCACGGGTCGAAAGATACGCAGTATTTT,CASSLHGSKDTQYF
TRBD2,TRBV11-2,TRBJ2-3,NA,TGTGCCAGCAGCCCAGGACTAGCGGGCACAGATACGCAGTATTTT,CASSPGLAGTDTQYF
NA,TRBV9,TRBJ2-2,NA,TGTGCCAGCAGCGTAAAAGGAGCGAGCGGGGAGCTGTTTTTT,CASSVKGASGELFF
NA,TRBV19,TRBJ2-5,NA,TGTGCCAGTAGTTCCGGGGCCCCCCAAGAGACCCAGTACTTC,CASSSGAPQETQYF
NA,TRBV2,TRBJ2-2,many,TGTGCCAGCATGGGGCTCCGGGGTACCGGGGAGCTGTTTTTT,CASMGLRGTGELFF
TRBD2,TRBV6-1,TRBJ2-1,many,TGTGCCAGCAGCTCGACTAGCGGGGGATATGAGCAGTTCTTC,CASSSTSGGYEQFF
TRBD2,TRBV2,TRBJ2-7,NA,TGTGCCAGCAGTGGTGGGGACGGGAGGAGCTACGAGCAGTACTTC,CASSGGDGRSYEQYF